This T cell receptor (beta chain) originates from a study of lymphopenia after photon versus proton radiotherapy. Germline trimming cut 6 bases from V and 1 base from J; bases unmatched to any gene: 14. The CDR3 totals 19 residues. CDR1 SGHDN and CDR2 FVKESK come from the germline V gene. Clones were sequenced by immunoSEQ multiplex PCR, and TCRdb holds only the in-frame ones, with some missing. This repertoire shows 15,000 to 20,000 clones, about 83% found once; its top ten account for over 2.5%. Whole-study results and caveats: Oligoclonal CD8+ Temra expansion after nadir drove photon patients' diversity drop. Photon-treated patients lost naive T cells and TCR diversity; proton-treated stayed stable.

This clone occurred once. The antigen remains undetermined. The chain carries TRBV14 and TRBJ2-3; 12 bases are a match to TRBD2. This receptor was obtained from a woman aged 45-65 years with pancreatic cancer. The input for sequencing was peripheral blood, taken from a patient treated with photon-based radiotherapy. The CDR3 bases are TGTGCCAGCAGTACCCTACAGATGTGGACTAGCGGGGGCACAGATACGCAGTATTTT. Translation gives CASSTLQMWTSGGTDTQYF.